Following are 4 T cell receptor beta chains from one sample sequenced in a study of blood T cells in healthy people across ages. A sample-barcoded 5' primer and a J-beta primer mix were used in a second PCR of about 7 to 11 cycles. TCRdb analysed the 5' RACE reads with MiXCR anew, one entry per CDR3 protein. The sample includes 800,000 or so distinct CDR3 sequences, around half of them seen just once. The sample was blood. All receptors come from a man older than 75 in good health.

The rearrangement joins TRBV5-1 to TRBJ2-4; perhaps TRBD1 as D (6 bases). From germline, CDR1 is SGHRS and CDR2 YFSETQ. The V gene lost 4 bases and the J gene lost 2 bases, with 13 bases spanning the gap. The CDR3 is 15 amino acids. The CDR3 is CASSVGTRTKNIQYF. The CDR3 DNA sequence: TGCGCCAGCAGCGTCGGGACACGGACCAAAAACATTCAGTACTTC.

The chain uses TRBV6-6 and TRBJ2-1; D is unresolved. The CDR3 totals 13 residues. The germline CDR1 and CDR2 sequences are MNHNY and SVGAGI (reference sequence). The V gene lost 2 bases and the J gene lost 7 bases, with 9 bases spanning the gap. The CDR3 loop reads CASSYPEFNEQFF. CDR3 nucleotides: TGTGCCAGCAGTTACCCCGAGTTTAATGAGCAGTTCTTC.

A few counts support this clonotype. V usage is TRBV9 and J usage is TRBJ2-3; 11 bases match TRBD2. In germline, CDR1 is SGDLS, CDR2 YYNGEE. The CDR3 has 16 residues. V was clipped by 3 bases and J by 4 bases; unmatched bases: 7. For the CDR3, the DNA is TGTGCCAGCAGCGGTTCACTAGCGGGAGTGGCAGATACGCAGTATTTT. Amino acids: CASSGSLAGVADTQYF.

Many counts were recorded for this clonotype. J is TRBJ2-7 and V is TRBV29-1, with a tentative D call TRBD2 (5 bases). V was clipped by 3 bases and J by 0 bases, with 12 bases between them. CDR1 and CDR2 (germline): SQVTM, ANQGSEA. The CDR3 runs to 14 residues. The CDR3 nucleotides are TGCAGCGTTGAGAGTGAGCGGAACTCCTACGAGCAGTACTTC. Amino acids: CSVESERNSYEQYF.